This T cell receptor beta chain appears in the sequencing data of a study of OX40 agonist ivuxolimab in advanced cancers. Regarding the study as a whole: Undetermined was the antigen specificity of the expanded peripheral T cells. At doses 0.1 to 3.0 mg/kg, CD4+ and CD8+ clones expanded.

This clone was counted only a few times. Its antigen is undetermined. The CDR3 length is 12 residues. The V gene's germline CDR1 is SGHAT and CDR2 FQNNGV. Trimming stripped 2 bases from V and 4 bases from J, with 5 bases between. Only in-frame clones appear in the TCRdb table, and some are missing; sequencing was by immunoSEQ multiplex PCR. This table holds 35,000 to 45,000 clones, roughly nine tenths found once. The V gene is TRBV11-2, the J gene TRBJ1-2; D is undetermined. The sequencing used CD4+ or CD8+ T cells sorted from blood, collected in a trial of the OX40 agonist ivuxolimab. The sequence derives from an adult with an advanced solid tumor such as melanoma, head and neck, liver or kidney cancer. CDR3 bases: TGTGCCAGCAGCTTAAACACCTATGGCTACACCTTC. Translated: CASSLNTYGYTF. Complete variable domain (other parts from reference TRBV11-2 and TRBJ1-2): EAGVAQSPRYKIIEKRQSVAFWCNPISGHATLYWYQQILGQGPKLLIQFQNNGVVDDSQLPKDRFSAERLKGVDSTLKIQPAKLEDSAVYLCASSLNTYGYTFGSGTRLTVV.